Listed below are T cell receptor beta chains from one sample, sequenced in a study of tumor and adjacent non-tumor tissue in lung cancer. MiXCR, run by TCRdb on the multiplex PCR reads, gives a single entry per CDR3 protein. The sample includes more than 55,000 distinct CDR3 sequences, approximately 73% of them seen just once. Sequenced sample: distant non-tumor lung tissue. These receptors were taken from a man in his 60s with non-small cell lung cancer. Each CDR3 is given with its conserved first and last residue. D genes are given only for firm matches. Clone size appears in some rows only: once, few, many, or a class for an expanded clone.

clone_size j_call v_call d_call cdr3_aa cdr3_nt
- TRBJ2-3 TRBV11-3 - CVSSTRHADTQYF TGTGTCAGCAGTACGCGACATGCAGATACGCAGTATTTT
many TRBJ2-2 TRBV30 - CAWSNYGAVAGELFF TGTGCCTGGAGTAACTACGGCGCGGTTGCCGGGGAGCTGTTTTTT
- TRBJ2-1 TRBV10-3 TRBD2 CVVAGPISYNDQFF TGTGTCGTAGCGGGACCGATCTCCTACAATGATCAGTTCTTC
- TRBJ2-3 TRBV6-5 - CVSRPGVSTVMQYF TGTGTCAGCCGCCCGGGGGTTAGCACAGTTATGCAGTATTTT
- TRBJ2-2 TRBV11-1 - CDSSYTCGTGKVFF -
- TRBJ2-3 TRBV4-2 - CVSSQTGTGKQPQYF TGTGTCAGCAGCCAGACCGGGACGGGCAAGCAGCCCCAGTATTTT
- TRBJ2-3 TRBV29-1 - CSARPARDADTEYF TGCAGCGCCCGCCCGGCTCGAGATGCAGATACGGAGTATTTT
- TRBJ2-2 TRBV14 - CASSDPDTGELFF TGTGCCAGCAGCGATCCAGACACAGGGGAGCTGTTTTTT
many TRBJ2-1 TRBV7-3 TRBD2 CASSLSTSGRNNEQFF TGTGCCAGCAGCTTATCGACTAGCGGGAGAAACAATGAGCAGTTCTTC
- TRBJ2-6 TRBV29-1 - CSVDPGVAGAEANVLTF TGCAGCGTGGATCCAGGCGTTGCGGGGGCTGAGGCCAACGTCCTGACTTTC
- TRBJ1-1 TRBV11-2 - CGCSPGGGTEAFF TGTGGCTGCAGCCCCGGGGGGGGCACTGAAGCTTTCTTT
- TRBJ2-7 TRBV6-5 TRBD1 CASSLGQGSDERCF TGTGCCAGCAGCCTCGGACAGGGGTCCGACGAGCGGTGCTTC
- TRBJ1-1 TRBV7-9 - CASAITRLNTEAFF TGTGCCAGTGCAATCACACGATTGAACACTGAAGCTTTCTTT
- TRBJ2-5 TRBV6-2/TRBV6-3 TRBD2 CASSRTSGDFQETQYF TGTGCCAGCAGTCGGACTAGCGGGGACTTCCAAGAGACCCAGTACTTC
- TRBJ2-7 TRBV13 - CASSTWAGSFYEQYF TGTGCCAGCAGCACCTGGGCAGGGTCCTTCTACGAGCAGTACTTC
- TRBJ1-5 TRBV12-2 - CASRLARLGSQPQHF TGTGCAAGTCGCTTAGCCCGTCTTGGCAGTCAGCCCCAGCATTTT
- TRBJ1-1 TRBV2 - CVSSQGDAEAFF TGTGTCAGCAGCCAGGGTGACGCTGAAGCTTTCTTT
- TRBJ1-6 TRBV10-2 - CASRDGYNSHLHF TGCGCCAGCAGAGACGGCTATAATTCACATCTCCACTTT
once TRBJ2-7 TRBV12-3/TRBV12-4 - CASSDKSDYEQYF TGTGCCAGCAGTGACAAAAGTGACTACGAGCAGTACTTC
- TRBJ1-2 TRBV11-2 - CASRAGVGGYTF TGTGCCAGTAGAGCAGGGGTAGGTGGCTACACCTTC
- TRBJ2-1 TRBV10-2 - CASSGYNELFF TGCGCTAGCAGTGGATACAATGAGCTGTTCTTC
- TRBJ2-7 TRBV29-1 - CSAALGGVSHEQYF TGCAGCGCCGCCCTTGGCGGGGTCTCGCACGAGCAGTACTTC
- TRBJ1-1 TRBV7-8 - CASSLSTTSMSTEAFF TGTGCCAGCAGCTTATCGACTACATCCATGAGCACTGAAGCTTTCTTT
- TRBJ2-1 TRBV6-1 - CASSTTEYNEQLF TGTGCCAGTAGCACGACAGAGTACAATGAGCAGTTATTC
- TRBJ2-7 TRBV7-9 - CAISLGNRDEQYF TGTGCCATCAGCTTAGGTAACAGGGACGAGCAGTACTTT
once TRBJ2-1 TRBV29-1 - CSVQDNIHNEPFF TGCAGCGTTCAGGACAACATCCACAATGAGCCGTTCTTT
- TRBJ2-7 TRBV7-8 - CASSISSRSYEQYF TGTGCCAGCAGCATATCTTCGCGGAGCTACGAGCAGTACTTC
- TRBJ2-1 TRBV16 - CANIPNNEQFF TGTGCCAACATCCCCAACAATGAGCAGTTCTTC
- TRBJ2-2 TRBV29-1 - CSDVDRDKTNIGELFF TGCAGCGATGTTGACCGGGACAAAACGAACATCGGGGAGCTGTTTTTT
- TRBJ2-5 TRBV5-1 TRBD1 CASSLTKGGLETQYF TGCGCCAGCAGCTTGACGAAAGGGGGCTTGGAGACCCAGTACTTC
few TRBJ2-1 TRBV5-1 TRBD1 CASSTGQGMDEQLF TGCGCCAGCAGCACGGGACAGGGTATGGATGAGCAGCTCTTC
- TRBJ2-7 TRBV10-2 - CASSGSSGYYERYF TGCGCCAGCAGTGGGTCGTCGGGATACTACGAGCGGTACTTC
- TRBJ2-6 TRBV5-1 TRBD1 CASSSTRQGVAWRVNVLTF TGCGCCAGCAGCTCTACTAGACAGGGGGTTGCATGGCGGGTCAACGTCCTGACTTTC
- TRBJ1-1 TRBV15 - CVTSRDGGTTEAFF TGTGTCACCAGCAGAGATGGGGGGACAACTGAAGCTTTCTTT
many TRBJ2-5 TRBV5-6 - CASSLVGGETQYF TGTGCCAGCAGCTTGGTTGGGGGGGAGACCCAGTACTTC
few TRBJ2-1 TRBV28 TRBD2 CASRILTSGSNNEQFF TGTGCCAGCAGGATCTTGACTAGCGGGAGTAACAATGAGCAGTTCTTC
- TRBJ2-6 TRBV12-3/TRBV12-4 - CASSLQGRFGANVLTF TGTGCCAGCAGTCTGCAGGGTAGATTTGGGGCCAACGTCCTGACTTTC
- TRBJ2-1 TRBV5-1 - CASSLRQCDPLEQFF TGCGCCAGCAGTTTGCGTCAGTGTGATCCGTTGGAGCAGTTCTTC
- TRBJ2-5 TRBV5-1 - CASSPRTRGETQYF TGCGCTAGCAGCCCACGGACAAGGGGAGAGACCCAGTACTTC
many TRBJ2-7 TRBV28 - CASSSGTQLPYEQYF TGTGCCAGCAGCTCCGGGACGCAGCTTCCCTACGAGCAGTACTTC
- TRBJ2-7 TRBV2 - CVSSQDSYEQYF TGTGTCAGCAGCCAGGATTCCTACGAGCAGTACTTC
- TRBJ2-1 TRBV4-1 - CVSSQERTDNEQFF TGCGTCAGCAGCCAAGAACGCACCGACAATGAGCAGTTCTTC
large TRBJ2-1 TRBV11-1 TRBD2 CASSSSFGGTYNEQFF TGTGCCAGCAGCTCCTCTTTCGGGGGGACCTACAATGAGCAGTTCTTC
once TRBJ2-5 TRBV6-1 - CASSAARSQETQYF TGTGCCAGCAGTGCTGCTAGGTCCCAAGAGACCCAGTACTTC
- TRBJ1-4 TRBV12-3/TRBV12-4 - CASSSGRVNEKPFF TGTGCCAGCAGTTCCGGGCGGGTTAATGAAAAACCGTTTTTT
- TRBJ2-2 TRBV5-1 TRBD2 CASSFSLAGPTNTGELFF TGCGCCAGCAGCTTCAGCCTAGCGGGCCCAACGAACACCGGGGAGCTGTTTTTT
- TRBJ2-1 TRBV5-6 TRBD2 CVSSPPRGSRLAGPLQYDEQFF TGTGTCAGCAGCCCGCCCCGGGGATCGAGGCTAGCGGGCCCTCTCCAATACGATGAGCAGTTCTTC
- TRBJ2-5 TRBV12-3/TRBV12-4 - CASIHGQHRGETQYF TGTGCCAGCATCCACGGACAGCACCGGGGAGAGACCCAGTACTTC
- TRBJ2-1 TRBV5-1 TRBD2 CASSLASGRYNERFF TGTGCCAGCAGCTTGGCTAGCGGGAGGTACAATGAGCGGTTCTTC
many TRBJ1-1 TRBV20-1 - CSARQAGSYTEAFF TGCAGTGCTAGGCAGGCCGGTTCATACACTGAAGCTTTCTTT
many TRBJ1-1 TRBV28 - CASSSTSAEADTEAFF TGTGCCAGCAGTTCGACGAGTGCGGAAGCGGACACTGAAGCTTTCTTT
few TRBJ1-2 TRBV11-2 - CASSLTQGGHGYTF TGTGCCAGCAGCTTAACCCAGGGAGGACATGGCTACACCTTC
- TRBJ1-2 TRBV5-6 TRBD1 CDSSGATGINYGNTF TGTGACAGCAGTGGCGCGACAGGGATTAACTATGGCAACACCTTC